The following is a T cell receptor (beta chain) sequence with its context. Only in-frame clones appear in the TCRdb table, and some are missing; sequencing was by immunoSEQ multiplex PCR. The sample gives about 40,000 clones, 75% to 90% of which show up once; roughly 5% is in the top ten. The sample is drawn from a study of T cell changes during pregnancy in multiple sclerosis. Germline V CDR1 and CDR2: MGHRA, YSYEKL. The CDR3 is 13 amino acids. The germline V and J ends were trimmed by 1 base and 4 bases, with 5 bases remaining between them. The gene calls are TRBV4-1 and TRBJ1-5; D gene unclear. Here the sequenced sample was peripheral blood, taken in the first trimester of pregnancy. The TCR sequence derives from a female donor in good health, enrolled as a control in a pregnancy study. The CDR3 coding sequence is TGCGCCAGCAGCCAAGCACTTAATCAGCCCCAGCATTTT. Translated: CASSQALNQPQHF.